One T cell receptor (beta chain) is described in this entry. These data originate in a study of blood T cell repertoires in COVID-19. Across the whole study: There were acute and convalescent COVID-19 samples, and they came from the United States, Italy and Spain.

Clones were read by immunoSEQ multiplex PCR, and TCRdb kept only the in-frame ones, dropping some. The table lists around 130,000 clones, roughly four fifths of them singletons, with around 7.8% in the top ten. Germline V gene data show CDR1 as SGHTA and CDR2 as FQGNSA. V dropped 4 bases and J dropped 0; count of bases not matched to a gene: 5. The CDR3 runs to 15 residues. Sequencing was done on a sample of peripheral blood. The chain couples TRBV7-2 to TRBJ2-7; 8 positions agree with TRBD2. The receptor was isolated from a human donor in a cohort sampled during active COVID-19. In DNA form, the CDR3 reads TGTGCCAGCAGCTCCGAGCGGGGGAGCTCCTACGAGCAGTACTTC. Translated, it gives CASSSERGSSYEQYF.